The sequence of this TCR beta chain was determined in a study of T-cell reconstitution after alpha-beta-depleted transplantation in children. This sample's TCRbeta library carried unique molecular identifier barcodes. TCRdb itself ran the PCR reads through MiXCR, one entry per CDR3 protein. This table holds 450,000 to 600,000 distinct CDR3 sequences, roughly 10% found once. Only a few counts were recorded for this clonotype. As yet, its antigen is unknown. V was clipped by 4 bases and J by 4 bases; unmatched bases: 5. The germline CDR1 and CDR2 sequences are SQVTM and ANQGSEA. This CDR3 comprises 13 residues. General observations from the study: Fresh T-cell production supplied most of the T-cell counts and diversity seen one year after transplant. In patients about two months after transplant, alpha-beta T cells reportedly arose from several hundred expanded graft clones.

The chain is built from TRBV29-1 and TRBJ2-5; 8 nucleotides match TRBD2. The source of this sequence is a child between 2 and 9 years old with inherited bone marrow failure, due to receive a stem cell transplant. The sequences come from PBMCs, collected before TCRalphabeta/CD19-depleted stem cell transplant. DNA for the CDR3: TGCAGCGTTGGGGGGGCGGGAGGAGAGACCCAGTACTTC. Translation gives CSVGGAGGETQYF.